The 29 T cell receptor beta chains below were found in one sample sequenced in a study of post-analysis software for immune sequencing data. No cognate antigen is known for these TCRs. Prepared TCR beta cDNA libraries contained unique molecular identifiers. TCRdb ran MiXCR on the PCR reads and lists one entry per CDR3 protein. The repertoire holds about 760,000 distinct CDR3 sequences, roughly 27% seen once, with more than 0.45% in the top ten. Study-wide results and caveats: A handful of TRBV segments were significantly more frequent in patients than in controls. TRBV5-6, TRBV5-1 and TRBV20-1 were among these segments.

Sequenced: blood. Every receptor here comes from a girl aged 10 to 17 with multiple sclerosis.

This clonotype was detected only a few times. The CDR3 nucleotides are TGTGCCAGCAGGCCTGGACAGGGCCCCAACGAGCAGTACTTC. Residues: CASRPGQGPNEQYF. The chain has TRBV6-5 and TRBJ2-7, with 8 nucleotides matching TRBD1. The CDR3 consists of 14 residues. The germline V gene has CDR1 MNHEY and CDR2 SVGAGI. V lost 6 bases and J lost 5; bases outside the gene matches: 9.

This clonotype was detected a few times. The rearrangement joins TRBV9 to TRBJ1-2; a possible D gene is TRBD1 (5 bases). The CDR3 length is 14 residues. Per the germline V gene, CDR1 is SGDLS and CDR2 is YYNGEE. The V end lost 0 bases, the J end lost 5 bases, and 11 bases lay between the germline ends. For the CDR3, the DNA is TGTGCCAGCAGCGTAGGCCAGGGCGAGTATGGCTACACCTTC. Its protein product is CASSVGQGEYGYTF. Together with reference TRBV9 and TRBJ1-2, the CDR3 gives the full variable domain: DSGVTQTPKHLITATGQRVTLRCSPRSGDLSVYWYQQSLDQGLQFLIQYYNGEERAKGNILERFSAQQFPDLHSELNLSSLELGDSALYFCASSVGQGEYGYTFGSGTRLTVV.

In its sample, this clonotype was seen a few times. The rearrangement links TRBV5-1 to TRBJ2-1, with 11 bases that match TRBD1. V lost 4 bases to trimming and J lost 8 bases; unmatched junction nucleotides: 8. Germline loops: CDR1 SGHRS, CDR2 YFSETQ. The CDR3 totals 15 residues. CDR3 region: CASSRGQGAFHEQFF. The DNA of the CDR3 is TGCGCCAGCAGCCGAGGACAGGGGGCATTCCATGAGCAGTTCTTC.

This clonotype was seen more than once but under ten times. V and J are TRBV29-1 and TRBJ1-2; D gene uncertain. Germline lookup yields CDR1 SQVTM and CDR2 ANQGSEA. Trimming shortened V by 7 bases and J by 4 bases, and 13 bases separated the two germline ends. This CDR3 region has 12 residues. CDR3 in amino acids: CSAVQPSYGYTF. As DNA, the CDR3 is TGCAGCGCAGTACAGCCGAGCTATGGCTACACCTTC.

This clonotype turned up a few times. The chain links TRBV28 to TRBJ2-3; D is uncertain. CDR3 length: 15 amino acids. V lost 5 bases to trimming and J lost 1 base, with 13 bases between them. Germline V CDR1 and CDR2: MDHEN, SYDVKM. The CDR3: CASSPSPRRTDTQYF. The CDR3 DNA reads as TGTGCCAGCAGTCCATCACCCCGCCGCACAGATACGCAGTATTTT.

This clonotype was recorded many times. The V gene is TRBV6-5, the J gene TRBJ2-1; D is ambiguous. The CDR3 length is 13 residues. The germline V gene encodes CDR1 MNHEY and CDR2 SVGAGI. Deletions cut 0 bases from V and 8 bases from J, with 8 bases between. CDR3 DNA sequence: TGTGCCAGCAGTTACTCGGCGAGGTATGAGCAGTTCTTC. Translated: CASSYSARYEQFF.

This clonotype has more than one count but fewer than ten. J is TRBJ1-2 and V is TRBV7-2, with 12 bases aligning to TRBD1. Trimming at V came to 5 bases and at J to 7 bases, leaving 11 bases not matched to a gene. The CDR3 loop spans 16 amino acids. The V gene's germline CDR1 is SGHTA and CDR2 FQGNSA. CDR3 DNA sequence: TGTGCCAGCAGCCTAGAACCGGGACAGGGGGCAGGTGGCTACACCTTC. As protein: CASSLEPGQGAGGYTF.

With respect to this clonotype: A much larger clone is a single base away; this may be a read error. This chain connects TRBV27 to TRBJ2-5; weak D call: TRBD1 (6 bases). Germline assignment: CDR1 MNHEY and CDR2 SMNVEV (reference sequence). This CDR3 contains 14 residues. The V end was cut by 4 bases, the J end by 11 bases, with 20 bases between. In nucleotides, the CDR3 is TGTGCCAGCAGTTCACAGGGTGCCTACAATGAGCAGTACTTC. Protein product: CASSSQGAYNEQYF.

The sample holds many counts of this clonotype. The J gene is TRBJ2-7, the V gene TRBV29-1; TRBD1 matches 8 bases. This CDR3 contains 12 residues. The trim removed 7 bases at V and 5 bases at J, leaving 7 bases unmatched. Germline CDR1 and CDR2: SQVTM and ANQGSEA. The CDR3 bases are TGCAGCGCTCAGACAGGGGAAAACGAGCAGTACTTC. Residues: CSAQTGENEQYF.

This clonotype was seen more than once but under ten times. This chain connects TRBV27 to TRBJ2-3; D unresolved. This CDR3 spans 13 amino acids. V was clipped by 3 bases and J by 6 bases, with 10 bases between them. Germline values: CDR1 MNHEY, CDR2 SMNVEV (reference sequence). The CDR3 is CASSFSNPDTQYF. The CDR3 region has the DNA TGTGCCAGCAGTTTTTCCAACCCGGATACGCAGTATTTT.

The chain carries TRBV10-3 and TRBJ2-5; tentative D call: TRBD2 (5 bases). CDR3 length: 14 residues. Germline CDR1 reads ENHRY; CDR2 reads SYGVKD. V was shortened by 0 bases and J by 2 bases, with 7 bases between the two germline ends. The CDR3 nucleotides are TGTGCCATCAGTGAGTCAGGGAGACAAGAGACCCAGTACTTC. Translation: CAISESGRQETQYF.

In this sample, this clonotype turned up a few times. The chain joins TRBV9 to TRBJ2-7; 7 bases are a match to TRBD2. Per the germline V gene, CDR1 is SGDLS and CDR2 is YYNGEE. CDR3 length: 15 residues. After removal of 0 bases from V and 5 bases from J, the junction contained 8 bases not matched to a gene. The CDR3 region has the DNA TGTGCCAGCAGCGTAGCTTCGTCTAGCGGAAACGAGCAGTACTTC. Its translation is CASSVASSSGNEQYF.

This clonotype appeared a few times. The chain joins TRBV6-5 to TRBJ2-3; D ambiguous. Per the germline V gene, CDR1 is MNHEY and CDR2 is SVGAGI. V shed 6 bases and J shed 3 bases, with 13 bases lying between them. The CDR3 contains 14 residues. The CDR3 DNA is TGTGCCAGCAGCCCCGGGTGGAGTACAGATACGCAGTATTTT. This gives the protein CASSPGWSTDTQYF.

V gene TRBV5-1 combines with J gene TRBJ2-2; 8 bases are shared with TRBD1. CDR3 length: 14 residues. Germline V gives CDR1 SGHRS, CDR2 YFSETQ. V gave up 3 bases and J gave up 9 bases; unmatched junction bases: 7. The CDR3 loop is CASSSDRVWRELFF. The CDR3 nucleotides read TGCGCCAGCAGCTCGGACAGGGTGTGGAGGGAGCTGTTTTTT.

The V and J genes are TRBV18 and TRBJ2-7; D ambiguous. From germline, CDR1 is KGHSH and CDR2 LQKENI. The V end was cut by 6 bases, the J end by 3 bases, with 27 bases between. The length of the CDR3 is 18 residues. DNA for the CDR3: TGTGCCAGCTCGCTATTGGCCCCAGCAAATGTGGCCCACTACGAGCAGTACTTC. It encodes CASSLLAPANVAHYEQYF. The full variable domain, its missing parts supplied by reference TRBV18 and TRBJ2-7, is NAGVMQNPRHLVRRRGQEARLRCSPMKGHSHVYWYRQLPEEGLKFMVYLQKENIIDESGMPKERFSAEFPKEGPSILRIQQVVRGDSAAYFCASSLLAPANVAHYEQYFGPGTRLTVT.

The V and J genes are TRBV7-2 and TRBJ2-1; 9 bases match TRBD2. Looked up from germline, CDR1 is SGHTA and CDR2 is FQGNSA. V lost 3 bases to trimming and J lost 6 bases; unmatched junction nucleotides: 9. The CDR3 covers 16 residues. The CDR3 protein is CASSFRGRAIFNEQFF. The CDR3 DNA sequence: TGTGCCAGCAGCTTTCGCGGGAGGGCGATTTTCAATGAGCAGTTCTTC.

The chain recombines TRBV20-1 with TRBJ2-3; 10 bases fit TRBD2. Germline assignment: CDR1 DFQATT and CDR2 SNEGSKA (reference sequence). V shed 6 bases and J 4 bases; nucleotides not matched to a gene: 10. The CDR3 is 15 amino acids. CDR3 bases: TGCAGTGCCCAGGGGATAGCGGGAGGACCAGATACGCAGTATTTT. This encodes CSAQGIAGGPDTQYF.

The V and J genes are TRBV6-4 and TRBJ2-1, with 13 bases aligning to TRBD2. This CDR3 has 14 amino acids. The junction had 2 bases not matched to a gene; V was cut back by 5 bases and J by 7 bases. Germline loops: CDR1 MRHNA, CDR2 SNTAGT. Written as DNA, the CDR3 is TGTGCCAGCAGTAAACTAGCGGGGGGGAATGAGCAGTTCTTC. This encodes CASSKLAGGNEQFF.

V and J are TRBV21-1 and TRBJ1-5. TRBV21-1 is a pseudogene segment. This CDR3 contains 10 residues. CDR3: CASSKSAQHF. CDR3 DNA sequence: TGTGCCAGCAGCAAATCAGCCCAGCATTTT.

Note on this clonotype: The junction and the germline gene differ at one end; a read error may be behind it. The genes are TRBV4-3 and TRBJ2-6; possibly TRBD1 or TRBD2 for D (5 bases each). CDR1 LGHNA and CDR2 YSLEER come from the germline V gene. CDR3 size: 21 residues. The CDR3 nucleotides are TGCGCCAGCAGCCAATCAATCACGGATGAGGGAAGAAGCTCTGGGGCCAACGTCCGGACTTTC. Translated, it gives CASSQSITDEGRSSGANVRTF.

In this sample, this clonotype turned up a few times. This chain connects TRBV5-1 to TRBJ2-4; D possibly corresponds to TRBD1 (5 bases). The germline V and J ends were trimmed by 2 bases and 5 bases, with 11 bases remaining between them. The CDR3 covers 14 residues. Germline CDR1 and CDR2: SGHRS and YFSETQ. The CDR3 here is CASSLTGAQNIQYF. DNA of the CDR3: TGCGCCAGCAGCTTAACAGGAGCTCAAAACATTCAGTACTTC. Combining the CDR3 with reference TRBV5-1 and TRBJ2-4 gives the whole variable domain KAGVTQTPRYLIKTRGQQVTLSCSPISGHRSVSWYQQTPGQGLQFLFEYFSETQRNKGNFPGRFSGRQFSNSRSEMNVSTLELGDSALYLCASSLTGAQNIQYFGAGTRLSVL.

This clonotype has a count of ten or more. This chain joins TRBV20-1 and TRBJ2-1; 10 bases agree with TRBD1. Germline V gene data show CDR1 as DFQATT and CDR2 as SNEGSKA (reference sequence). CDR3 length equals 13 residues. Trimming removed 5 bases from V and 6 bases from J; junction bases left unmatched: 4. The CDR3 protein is CSAPRTGGNEQFF. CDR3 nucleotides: TGCAGTGCTCCTAGGACAGGGGGCAATGAGCAGTTCTTC.

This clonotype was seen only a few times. This CDR3 reads CASSQDSVDTQYF. As DNA, the CDR3 is TGTGCCAGCAGCCAAGATTCGGTAGATACGCAGTATTTT. The V and J genes are TRBV3-1 and TRBJ2-3, with D hard to call. Trimming pared 0 bases from V and 5 bases from J, leaving 6 bases between. In germline, CDR1 is LGHDT, CDR2 YNNKEL (reference sequence). This CDR3 is 13 amino acids long.

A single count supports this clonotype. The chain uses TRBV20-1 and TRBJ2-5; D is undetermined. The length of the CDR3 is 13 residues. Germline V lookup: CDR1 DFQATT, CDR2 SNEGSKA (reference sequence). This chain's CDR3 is CSPRGGAQETQYF. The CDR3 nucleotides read TGCAGCCCTAGAGGTGGAGCCCAAGAGACCCAGTACTTC.

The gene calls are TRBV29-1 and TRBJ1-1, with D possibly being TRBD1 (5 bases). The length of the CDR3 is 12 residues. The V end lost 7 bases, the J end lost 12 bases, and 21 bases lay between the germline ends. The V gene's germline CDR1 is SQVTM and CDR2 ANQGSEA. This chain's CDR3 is CSGGGSGGLTFF. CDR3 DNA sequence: TGCAGCGGGGGGGGTTCCGGGGGGTTAACTTTCTTT.

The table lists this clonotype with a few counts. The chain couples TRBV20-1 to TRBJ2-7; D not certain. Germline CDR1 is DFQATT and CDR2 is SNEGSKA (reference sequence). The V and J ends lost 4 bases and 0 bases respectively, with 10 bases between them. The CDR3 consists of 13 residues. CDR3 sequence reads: CSAKSPSSYEQYF. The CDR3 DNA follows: TGCAGTGCTAAATCGCCTAGCTCCTACGAGCAGTACTTC.

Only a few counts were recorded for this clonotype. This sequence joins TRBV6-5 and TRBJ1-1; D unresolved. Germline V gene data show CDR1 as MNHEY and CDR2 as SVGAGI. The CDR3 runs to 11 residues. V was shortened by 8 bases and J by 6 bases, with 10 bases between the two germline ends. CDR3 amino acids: CASGPQAEAFF. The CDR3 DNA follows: TGTGCCAGCGGACCTCAGGCTGAAGCTTTCTTT.

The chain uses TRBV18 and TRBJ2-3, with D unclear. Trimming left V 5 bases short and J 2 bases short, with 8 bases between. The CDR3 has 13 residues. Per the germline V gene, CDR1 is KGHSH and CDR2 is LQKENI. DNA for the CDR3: TGTGCCAGCTCAAGACTGGACACAGATACGCAGTATTTT. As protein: CASSRLDTDTQYF.

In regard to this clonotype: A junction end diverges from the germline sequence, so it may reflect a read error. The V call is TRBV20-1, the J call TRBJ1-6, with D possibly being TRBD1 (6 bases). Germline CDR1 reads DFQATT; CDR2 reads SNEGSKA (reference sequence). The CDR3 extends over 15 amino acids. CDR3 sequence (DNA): TGCAGTGCTAGACACAGGGCCCCTAATAATTTACCCCTCCACTTT. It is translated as CSARHRAPNNLPLHF.